This T cell receptor (beta chain) is from a study of blood T cell repertoires in COVID-19. Whole-study context: Spain, Italy and the United States supplied samples that represented acute and convalescent COVID-19. T cells, B-cell-depleted T cells, or PBMCs provided the cDNA or gDNA that served as material.

The V gene's germline CDR1 is MGHDK and CDR2 SYGVNS. The CDR3 has 15 residues. The V gene end was trimmed by 5 bases and the J gene end by 2 bases; junction bases not matched to a gene: 6. The Seattle site enrolled patients during active infection and followed them longitudinally. As handled by the study authors: Reference gene primer amplification gave nucleated cell count estimates. The table came from immunoSEQ multiplex PCR; TCRdb's copy has only in-frame clones and leaves some out. V and J calls and clone size are copied from that table; D and trimming were computed from the DNA. The table has some 200,000 clones, about four fifths seen once; the top ten hold approximately 11%.

The source of this sequence is a woman aged 40 to 50 with COVID-19, enrolled during active disease. The sequenced material came from peripheral blood. V gene TRBV25-1 combines with J gene TRBJ1-1, with 9 bases that match TRBD1. This CDR3 is CASSLGQGLNTEAFF. The DNA of the CDR3 is TGTGCCAGCAGTCTGGGACAGGGTCTAAACACTGAAGCTTTCTTT. Looking up the rest from reference TRBV25-1 and TRBJ1-1 gives the full variable domain: EADIYQTPRYLVIGTGKKITLECSQTMGHDKMYWYQQDPGMELHLIHYSYGVNSTEKGDLSSESTVSRIRTEHFPLTLESARPSHTSQYLCASSLGQGLNTEAFFGQGTRLTVV.